The 16 T cell receptor beta chains reported below all come from one sample, sequenced in a study of blood T cells in healthy people across ages. Primed by a sample-barcoded 5' primer and a J-beta primer mix, a second PCR proceeded for 7 to 11 cycles. TCRdb redid the calling of the 5' RACE reads with MiXCR, one entry per CDR3 protein. The table shows approximately 810,000 distinct CDR3 sequences, with 29% occurring only once. Sample: blood. The origin of the receptors is a woman over 75 in good health.

V and J are TRBV18 and TRBJ2-7; 8 bases agree with TRBD2. The CDR3 has 16 residues. The V and J ends lost 0 bases and 5 bases, in that order; junction bases with no gene match: 9. Germline V gives CDR1 KGHSH, CDR2 LQKENI. CDR3 nucleotides: TGTGCCAGCTCACCACCCACACTAGCGGAGGGCAACGAGCAGTACTTC. This translates into CASSPPTLAEGNEQYF. Based on the CDR3 plus reference TRBV18 and TRBJ2-7, the full variable domain is NAGVMQNPRHLVRRRGQEARLRCSPMKGHSHVYWYRQLPEEGLKFMVYLQKENIIDESGMPKERFSAEFPKEGPSILRIQQVVRGDSAAYFCASSPPTLAEGNEQYFGPGTRLTVT.

This clonotype was seen only a few times. The gene calls are TRBV3-1 and TRBJ1-6, with TRBD1 matching 8 bases. Germline values: CDR1 LGHDT, CDR2 YNNKEL (reference sequence). The CDR3 length is 15 residues. V lost 1 base and J lost 9; bases outside the gene matches: 5. CDR3 nucleotide sequence: TGTGCCAGCAGCCAAGGATACAGGGGGATTTCACCCCTCCACTTT. Amino acid sequence: CASSQGYRGISPLHF. Complete variable domain (other parts from reference TRBV3-1 and TRBJ1-6): DTAVSQTPKYLVTQMGNDKSIKCEQNLGHDTMYWYKQDSKKFLKIMFSYNNKELIINETVPNRFSPKSPDKAHLNLHINSLELGDSAVYFCASSQGYRGISPLHFGNGTRLTVT.

This clonotype was counted only a few times. V usage is TRBV5-5 and J usage is TRBJ2-6, with D perhaps TRBD1 (6 bases). The length of the CDR3 is 14 residues. Trimming cost V 3 bases and J 10 bases, with 14 bases left between them. The V gene's germline CDR1 is SGHKS and CDR2 YYEKEE (reference sequence). The DNA of the CDR3 is TGTGCCAGCAGCTCAGGACAGCACGTTAACGTCCTGACTTTC. Amino acid sequence: CASSSGQHVNVLTF.

This clonotype was seen only a few times. V usage is TRBV19 and J usage is TRBJ1-1, with D perhaps matching TRBD1 (5 bases). The germline gives CDR1 LNHDA, CDR2 SQIVND (reference sequence). The CDR3 has 13 amino acids. The ends were cut back, 5 bases at V and 7 bases at J, with 14 bases in the middle. The chain's CDR3 is CASSAQGQGEAFF. The CDR3 DNA is TGTGCCAGTAGTGCTCAGGGTCAGGGTGAAGCTTTCTTT.

The chain links TRBV6-5 to TRBJ2-6, with 8 bases that match TRBD1. Germline V gene data show CDR1 as MNHEY and CDR2 as SVGAGI. This CDR3 comprises 18 residues. V gave up 2 bases and J gave up 0 bases; unmatched junction bases: 6. DNA for the CDR3: TGTGCCAGCAGTTACAGGCGACAGGGGCTCTCTGGGGCCAACGTCCTGACTTTC. This gives the protein CASSYRRQGLSGANVLTF.

This clonotype showed up many times. The rearrangement uses TRBV20-1 and TRBJ2-1; 8 bases are a match to TRBD2. Germline V gene lookup returns CDR1 DFQATT and CDR2 SNEGSKA (reference sequence). This CDR3 region has 15 residues. V lost 0 bases to trimming and J lost 5 bases; unmatched junction nucleotides: 6. CDR3 nucleotide sequence: TGCAGTGCTAGAGAAGCCGGGACTAGAGACAATGAGCAGTTCTTC. Translated, it gives CSAREAGTRDNEQFF.

In this sample, this clonotype turned up a few times. The chain joins TRBV18 to TRBJ1-2; 9 bases map to TRBD1. Looked up from germline, CDR1 is KGHSH and CDR2 is LQKENI. V gave up 6 bases and J gave up 8 bases; unmatched junction bases: 10. This CDR3 region has 14 residues. CDR3 DNA sequence: TGTGCCAGCTCGCCCGGACAGGGGAGTGAAGGCTACACCTTC. Encoded protein: CASSPGQGSEGYTF.

This clonotype occurred many times. The V gene is TRBV15, the J gene TRBJ2-5; D is ambiguous. In germline, CDR1 is LNHNV, CDR2 YYDKDF (reference sequence). This CDR3 has 15 residues. The V and J ends lost 3 bases and 5 bases respectively, with 16 bases between them. CDR3 bases: TGTGCCACCAGCAGCCTCGGCCTTCCTGGGGAGACCCAGTACTTC. It codes for CATSSLGLPGETQYF.

This clonotype was detected ten times or more. The chain combines TRBV12-3 or TRBV12-4 with TRBJ1-5; unclear D gene. Trimming removed 7 bases at V and 3 bases at J, with 7 bases between. The length of the CDR3 is 12 residues. The CDR3 spells CASNAPNQPQHF. CDR3 bases: TGTGCCAGCAACGCGCCCAATCAGCCCCAGCATTTT.

This clonotype has a count of ten or more. The chain couples TRBV5-1 to TRBJ2-1, with 9 bases lining up with TRBD2. There are 15 residues in the CDR3. From germline, CDR1 is SGHRS and CDR2 YFSETQ. V shed 1 base and J 7 bases; nucleotides not matched to a gene: 6. In nucleotides, the CDR3 is TGCGCCAGCAGCTTGAGCGGGGGGCGAGGGAATGAGCAGTTCTTC. Residues: CASSLSGGRGNEQFF. Full variable domain (remainder filled in from reference TRBV5-1 and TRBJ2-1): KAGVTQTPRYLIKTRGQQVTLSCSPISGHRSVSWYQQTPGQGLQFLFEYFSETQRNKGNFPGRFSGRQFSNSRSEMNVSTLELGDSALYLCASSLSGGRGNEQFFGPGTRLTVL.

In regard to this clonotype: A much larger clone sits a single nucleotide away, making a read error possible. The V call is TRBV3-1, the J call TRBJ2-1; D unclear. Trimming pared 0 bases from V and 3 bases from J, leaving 9 bases between. This CDR3 region has 15 residues. Germline CDR1 LGHDT, CDR2 YNNKEL (reference sequence). Here the CDR3 reads CASSQDRARYNEQFF. The CDR3 nucleotides read TGTGCCAGCAGCCAAGATCGCGCCCGCTACAATGAGCAGTTCTTC.

By share of the sample, this clonotype is medium-sized. The rearrangement links TRBV5-1 to TRBJ2-6; perhaps TRBD1 as D (5 bases). There are 17 residues in the CDR3. The germline CDR1 and CDR2 sequences are SGHRS and YFSETQ. The V end lost 0 bases, the J end lost 0 bases, and 10 bases lay between the germline ends. CDR3 residues: CASSLARAISGANVLTF. DNA of the CDR3: TGCGCCAGCAGCTTGGCCAGGGCGATCTCTGGGGCCAACGTCCTGACTTTC.

Details on this clonotype: This may be a read error: a much more frequent sequence differs by one nucleotide. V is TRBV4-1 and J is TRBJ1-6; 9 bases map to TRBD1. CDR1 and CDR2 from the germline V gene are MGHRA and YSYEKL. The CDR3 has 17 residues. CDR3: CASSQTGTGFRGSPPHF. CDR3 sequence (DNA): TGCGCCAGCAGCCAAACCGGGACAGGGTTCAGGGGTTCACCCCCCCACTTT.

In this sample, this clonotype turned up a few times. The CDR3 DNA is TGTGCCAGCAGCTCCTGGAGCGGGGCGTCTAATGAGCAGTTCTTC. Translating gives CASSSWSGASNEQFF. V is TRBV13 and J is TRBJ2-1, with TRBD2 matching over 7 bases. This CDR3 spans 15 amino acids. J was trimmed by 7 bases and V by 4 bases; bases with no gene match: 10. Germline CDR1 and CDR2: PRHDT and FYEKMQ (reference sequence).

This clonotype was seen more than once but under ten times. The rearrangement joins TRBV30 to TRBJ1-2; D ambiguous. Trimming pared 0 bases from V and 4 bases from J, leaving 15 bases between. Germline V gene sequence: CDR1 GTSNPN, CDR2 SVGIG (reference sequence). The CDR3 is made up of 15 amino acids. The chain's CDR3 is CAWSVDGHPSYGYTF. CDR3 coding DNA: TGTGCCTGGAGTGTCGACGGTCACCCATCCTATGGCTACACCTTC.

A word on this clonotype: Given a much more abundant clone one base away, this may be a read error. The chain has TRBV13 and TRBJ2-1; D remains ambiguous. The J call could be wrong; TRBJ2-7 is a better fit for the DNA end. Germline loops: CDR1 PRHDT, CDR2 FYEKMQ (reference sequence). The CDR3 spans 15 residues. The CDR3, as DNA: TGTGCCAGCAGCTTTTCGCAGGACCCCTACAATGAGCAGTACTTC. Translated, it gives CASSFSQDPYNEQYF.